The 10 T cell receptor beta chains below were found in one sample sequenced in a study of cytotoxic CD8 clonotypes in ibrutinib-treated CLL. Profiling relied on immunoSEQ multiplex PCR, and the TCRdb table lists in-frame clones only, not all of them. The sample shows about 200,000 clones, 70% of them seen only once. The source material was PBMCs, sampled after 12 months of ibrutinib treatment. Every receptor here comes from a human donor with chronic lymphocytic leukemia.

The genes are TRBV5-4 and TRBJ1-4; D is unresolved. This CDR3 has 14 residues. Between the trimmed V and J ends, which lost 2 bases and 7 bases, there was a span of 12 bases. CDR1 SGHNT and CDR2 YYREEE come from the germline V gene (reference sequence). As DNA, the CDR3 is TGTGCCAGCAGCTTTCCGGGTGGTAGTGAAAAACTGTTTTTT. It codes for CASSFPGGSEKLFF.

The genes are TRBV6-5 and TRBJ1-1, with D possibly TRBD1 on 5 matching bases. The CDR3 length is 13 residues. V was pared by 6 bases and J by 10 bases, with 18 bases between. Germline lookup yields CDR1 MNHEY and CDR2 SVGAGI. In nucleotides, the CDR3 is TGTGCCAGCAGCAAAAAAAATGGGGCACGAGCTTTCTTT. It codes for CASSKKNGARAFF.

This clone has more than one count but fewer than ten. This chain connects TRBV9 to TRBJ1-1; D not resolved. Trimming removed 0 bases at V and 5 bases at J, with 11 bases between. From germline, CDR1 is SGDLS and CDR2 YYNGEE. The CDR3 covers 14 residues. The CDR3 reads CASSVVRSRTEAFF. The CDR3 bases are TGTGCCAGCAGCGTAGTCAGGTCCAGGACTGAAGCTTTCTTT.

The rearrangement joins TRBV23-1 to TRBJ2-5; perhaps D is TRBD1 or TRBD2 (5 bases each). TRBV23-1 is an ORF, and what it does is uncertain. The CDR3 is 15 amino acids. V was cut by 6 bases and J by 5 bases, with 19 bases left in between. CDR3 loop: CASSHEGYLGETQYF. The CDR3 DNA follows: TGCGCCAGCAGCCACGAGGGGTATTTGGGGGAGACCCAGTACTTC.

V is TRBV18 and J is TRBJ1-2, with 9 bases identical to TRBD1. V trimming: 1 base; J trimming: 2 bases; junction bases outside the gene matches: 8. This CDR3 contains 17 residues. Germline V gene sequence: CDR1 KGHSH, CDR2 LQKENI. For the CDR3, the DNA is TGTGCCAGCTCACCACGGGGACAGGGCAGTTTGAACTATGGCTACACCTTC. As protein: CASSPRGQGSLNYGYTF.

The chain is built from TRBV19 and TRBJ2-1; 11 positions agree with TRBD2. The CDR3 contains 19 residues. Germline loops: CDR1 LNHDA, CDR2 SQIVND (reference sequence). V was pared by 6 bases and J by 3 bases, with 16 bases of the junction left unmatched. CDR3 loop: CASRPLAGEISGGYNEQFF. The CDR3 DNA is TGTGCCAGTAGGCCACTAGCGGGAGAAATCAGTGGAGGCTACAATGAGCAGTTCTTC. The variable domain in full, completed from reference TRBV19 and TRBJ2-1, reads DGGITQSPKYLFRKEGQNVTLSCEQNLNHDAMYWYRQDPGQGLRLIYYSQIVNDFQKGDIAEGYSVSREKKESFPLTVTSAQKNPTAFYLCASRPLAGEISGGYNEQFFGPGTRLTVL.

This sequence joins TRBV6-5 and TRBJ2-7, with unresolved D. V lost 5 bases to trimming and J lost 5 bases, with 19 bases between them. CDR1 is MNHEY and CDR2 is SVGAGI in the germline V gene. The length of the CDR3 is 15 residues. The CDR3, as DNA: TGTGCCAGCAGTCCCGACCGTCTAGACGACCACGAGCAGTACTTC. Its protein product is CASSPDRLDDHEQYF.

The V and J genes are TRBV5-6 and TRBJ2-3; D remains ambiguous. V was pared by 0 bases and J by 0 bases, with 8 bases between. Germline V CDR1 and CDR2: SGHDT, YYEEEE. The CDR3 totals 15 residues. DNA of the CDR3: TGTGCCAGCAGCTTGGGATCGGTCAGCACAGATACGCAGTATTTT. This encodes CASSLGSVSTDTQYF.

This clone came up a few times. The chain links TRBV9 to TRBJ2-3, with 7 bases identical to TRBD2. The CDR3 has 15 residues. J gave up 4 bases and V 0 bases, and 5 bases lay outside the gene matches. The germline V gene has CDR1 SGDLS and CDR2 YYNGEE. The DNA of the CDR3 is TGTGCCAGCAGCGTAGCGGGGGGTAACTCAGATACGCAGTATTTT. It codes for CASSVAGGNSDTQYF.

The chain links TRBV6-5 to TRBJ1-2; TRBD1 aligns across 7 bases. Losses at the gene ends were 4 bases for V and 8 bases for J; bases not matched to a gene: 7. CDR3 size: 13 residues. Looked up from germline, CDR1 is MNHEY and CDR2 is SVGAGI. The CDR3 sequence is CASSWADRAGYTF. The CDR3 coding sequence is TGTGCCAGCAGTTGGGCTGACAGGGCCGGCTACACCTTC.